This TCR beta chain came from a study of T cell responses to AZD1222 COVID-19 vaccine listed by TCRdb under 2021. Some background on the complete study: AZD1222 recipients whose second dose came at about 4 weeks and those whose second dose came at about 12 weeks were combined into one group, since spike-specific TCR depth and breadth did not differ between the two schedules. TCR sequencing was performed for 233 trial participants, of whom about 200 were given two doses of AZD1222 and around 26 were given two doses of MenACWY control vaccine. Trial participants were enrolled into age subgroups of 18-55, 56-69 and 70-plus years, which contained about 150, 27 and 61 TCR-sequenced participants, respectively. Study-wide conclusions, independent of this receptor: In the small 56-69-year group, the increase in depth fell short of significance, most likely because of low power. Conclusions about previously exposed vaccinees are limited, since just 6 or 7 AZD1222 recipients were seropositive for SARS-CoV-2 at baseline. No day 14 peak-response samples were available, so repertoires were characterized only after the peak T cell response. Vaccine-associated CD4 TCRs spanned the whole spike protein, with dominant responses in regions 160-218 and 743-854. A significant rise in spike-specific TCR breadth and depth was observed after two AZD1222 doses relative to day 0 and relative to MenACWY recipients. Reportedly, almost half of the unique spike-specific TCRs recognized epitopes lying outside the regions that are mutated in the B.1.351 and B.1.1.7 variants. Participants were mostly white British, with more females than males. The authors suggested clonal diversity may have been underestimated.

The CDR3, from cysteine to phenylalanine, totals 13 residues. CDR3 DNA only is kept here, 39 bases in frame from base 1. V loses 4 bases of germline sequence and J loses 0 bases, and the interval between the two ends is 6 bases. Looking up the germline V gene yields CDR1 SGHDN and CDR2 FVKESK. The CDR3 regions of human TCRbeta chains were analyzed by immunosequencing. The source study handled its data this way. TCRs in the repertoires were matched against a reference library of SARS-CoV-2-specific TCRs that had been generated with the MIRA antigen-specificity platform. Breadth was defined as the fraction of unique TCRs that were SARS-CoV-2-associated. Depth was defined as the fraction of total T cells that were SARS-CoV-2-associated. Using the MIRA data, every spike-specific TCR was mapped to the spike region that the TCR reacted to and assigned to either a CD4 or a CD8 class. Log10-transformed breadth and depth values were compared by one-way ANOVA with Sidak's multiple comparisons tests. Not all clones reach the TCRdb copy of this immuneACCESS table, which keeps in-frame sequences only. Checked studies attribute under half of the gap to unresolved V genes and leave the rest unexplained. V, J and clone size reflect that table, while D and trimming were determined from the DNA. The sample table holds roughly 200,000 clones, of which roughly 88% were seen once. About 7.2% of the sample is held by the ten biggest clonotypes.

To note about this clone: Its antigen remains undetermined. Base qualities were left out, and no much larger clone turns up one base away.

In light of the paper, this sample's time point label describes: baseline before first vaccination. Vaccinee samples came from UK trials COV001 and COV002, including a single-blind randomized controlled phase 2/3 trial of AZD1222 (ChAdOx1 nCoV-19) in healthy adults. Trial participant PBMC samples were collected at day 0 and day 28 after the second dose for TCRbeta chain sequencing. This material consisted of peripheral blood, taken on day 0 of AZD1222 vaccination. The receptor's source is an adult in good health. The sequence links TRBV14 to TRBJ1-1, with no confident D gene call. The DNA reads as follows: TGTGCCAGCAGCCCCACAGTGAACACTGAAGCTTTCTTT. It translates as CASSPTVNTEAFF.